The 25 T cell receptor beta chains listed next were all sequenced from one sample in a study of T cell repertoires in cytomegalovirus infection. These TCRs are of unknown antigen specificity. TCRdb re-called the reads with MiXCR, one entry per CDR3 protein. This table has some 500,000 distinct CDR3 sequences, around 30% appearing once. The input for sequencing was cultured PBMCs, taken from culture after CMV antigen stimulation. These receptors were collected from a human donor in good health (CMV status not recorded). Some clones in this sample may be carry-over from other donors' samples.

Only a few counts were recorded for this clonotype. The chain employs TRBV27 and TRBJ1-6; no definite D call. In germline, CDR1 is MNHEY, CDR2 SMNVEV (reference sequence). CDR3 length equals 17 residues. Trimming left V 0 bases short and J 5 bases short, with 14 bases between. The CDR3 coding sequence is TGTGCCAGCAGTTTATCGTCGGTCGTCCTTAATAATTCACCCCTCCACTTT. Translation gives CASSLSSVVLNNSPLHF.

This CDR3 reads CATTRRSDYGYTF. The CDR3 DNA reads as TGTGCCACCACCAGGCGGTCCGACTATGGCTACACCTTC. The gene calls are TRBV19 and TRBJ1-2; D is unresolved. The germline V and J ends were trimmed by 10 bases and 3 bases, with 15 bases remaining between them. CDR1 is LNHDA, CDR2 SQIVND, per germline (reference sequence). The CDR3 covers 13 residues.

J is TRBJ2-6 and V is TRBV28, with 9 positions matching TRBD1. This CDR3 comprises 18 residues. The V gene end was trimmed by 2 bases and the J gene end by 0 bases; junction bases not matched to a gene: 5. CDR1 is MDHEN, CDR2 SYDVKM, per germline. The CDR3 loop reads CASSLIRGQGSGANVLTF. The CDR3 DNA follows: TGTGCCAGCAGTTTAATCCGGGGACAGGGCTCTGGGGCCAACGTCCTGACTTTC.

This clonotype has just a few counts. This chain links TRBV28 with TRBJ2-7; D is undetermined. Trimming took off 6 bases at V and 0 bases at J, with 12 bases between the two ends. The CDR3 spans 14 residues. Germline CDR1 and CDR2: MDHEN and SYDVKM. The CDR3 coding sequence is TGTGCCAGCAGCCCGACCCCCAGCTCCTACGAGCAGTACTTC. Residues: CASSPTPSSYEQYF.

The V gene is TRBV7-6, the J gene TRBJ2-3; possibly TRBD1 for D (7 bases). The CDR3 totals 18 residues. The V gene lost 3 bases and the J gene lost 0 bases, with 19 bases spanning the gap. Germline loops: CDR1 SGHVS, CDR2 FNYEAQ. CDR3 in amino acids: CASSFNPTGAGSTDTQYF. CDR3 nucleotide sequence: TGTGCCAGCAGCTTCAATCCCACAGGGGCGGGGAGCACAGATACGCAGTATTTT. Based on the CDR3 plus reference TRBV7-6 and TRBJ2-3, the full variable domain is GAGVSQSPRYKVTKRGQDVALRCDPISGHVSLYWYRQALGQGPEFLTYFNYEAQQDKSGLPNDRFSAERPEGSISTLTIQRTEQRDSAMYRCASSFNPTGAGSTDTQYFGPGTRLTVL.

The rearrangement joins TRBV7-8 to TRBJ2-1; TRBD2 agrees at 10 bases. The CDR3 loop spans 19 amino acids. From germline, CDR1 is SGHVS and CDR2 FQNEAQ. J was trimmed by 1 base and V by 3 bases; bases with no gene match: 12. CDR3 bases: TGTGCCAGCAGCTTCATAGTCGGCCGAGCGGGAGGGTCCTACAATGAGCAGTTCTTC. Amino acids: CASSFIVGRAGGSYNEQFF.

This clonotype has a count of ten or more. The chain uses TRBV12-3 or TRBV12-4 and TRBJ2-1; D gene unclear. V lost 3 bases and J 9 bases, leaving 9 bases between the germline ends. The CDR3 is 12 amino acids. The CDR3 sequence: CASSFSVGEQFF. The CDR3 DNA reads as TGTGCCAGCAGTTTCAGCGTAGGTGAGCAGTTCTTC.

The chain joins TRBV28 to TRBJ2-1; D is perhaps TRBD2 (5 bases). This CDR3 has 14 amino acids. Per the germline V gene, CDR1 is MDHEN and CDR2 is SYDVKM. Trimming removed 5 bases from V and 8 bases from J, with 16 bases in between. The CDR3 bases are TGTGCCAGCAGTCTAGCCAGGAATGGGTATGAGCAGTTCTTC. It encodes CASSLARNGYEQFF.

This clonotype was observed a handful of times. The rearrangement uses TRBV6-8 and TRBJ2-6; D is uncertain. Germline V gene lookup returns CDR1 MNHGY and CDR2 SAAAGT. This CDR3 comprises 12 residues. The chain's CDR3 is CAGSAGANVLTF. Here the CDR3 DNA reads TGTGCAGGGTCGGCTGGGGCCAACGTCCTGACTTTC.

This clonotype has just a few counts. This chain links TRBV19 with TRBJ2-1; D is undetermined. The length of the CDR3 is 13 residues. Trimming left V 3 bases short and J 3 bases short, with 6 bases between. Germline V CDR1 and CDR2: LNHDA, SQIVND (reference sequence). The CDR3 is CASSMGFYNEQFF. Written as DNA, the CDR3 is TGTGCCAGTAGTATGGGATTCTACAATGAGCAGTTCTTC.

V gene TRBV24-1 combines with J gene TRBJ2-1, with D possibly being TRBD2 (6 bases). V was trimmed by 7 bases and J by 5 bases, leaving 20 bases between them. Germline V gene lookup returns CDR1 KGHDR and CDR2 SFDVKD. CDR3 size: 16 residues. The CDR3 region is CATSIGSLKRDNEQFF. The DNA of the CDR3 is TGTGCCACCAGCATCGGGAGCCTAAAGAGGGACAATGAGCAGTTCTTC.

This clonotype appeared a few times. The gene calls are TRBV9 and TRBJ1-3, with D maybe TRBD1 (6 bases). This CDR3 is built from 16 residues. Germline V gene lookup returns CDR1 SGDLS and CDR2 YYNGEE. V was shortened by 4 bases and J by 1 base, with 15 bases between the two germline ends. CDR3 region: CASSNLQGRSGNTIYF. As DNA, the CDR3 is TGTGCCAGCAGCAACTTACAGGGAAGGTCTGGAAACACCATATATTTT.

The chain carries TRBV10-3 and TRBJ2-7, with 7 bases lining up with TRBD2. The V gene end was trimmed by 6 bases and the J gene end by 6 bases; junction bases not matched to a gene: 14. The CDR3 has 15 amino acids. Per the germline V gene, CDR1 is ENHRY and CDR2 is SYGVKD. The CDR3 DNA reads as TGTGCCATCAGCCCTAGCGCGGGAGAGGGTGCCGAGCAGTACTTC. This sequence encodes CAISPSAGEGAEQYF.

This clonotype was counted between two and nine times. The chain recombines TRBV24-1 with TRBJ2-3, with D unclear. Trimming pared 2 bases from V and 6 bases from J, leaving 8 bases between. Germline assignment: CDR1 KGHDR and CDR2 SFDVKD. The CDR3 length is 13 residues. CDR3 sequence (DNA): TGTGCCACCAGTGATTCTGGTAGGGATACGCAGTATTTT. This codes for CATSDSGRDTQYF.

This clonotype has a handful of counts. The chain recombines TRBV27 with TRBJ1-2; D not certain. The CDR3 is 14 amino acids. The V end lost 0 bases, the J end lost 2 bases, and 7 bases lay between the germline ends. Germline V lookup: CDR1 MNHEY, CDR2 SMNVEV (reference sequence). This CDR3 reads CASSLSRQNYGYTF. DNA for the CDR3: TGTGCCAGCAGTTTATCCCGGCAGAACTATGGCTACACCTTC.

This clonotype appeared once. The V and J genes are TRBV6-2 or TRBV6-3 and TRBJ2-7; D uncertain. Germline V CDR1 and CDR2: MNHEY, SVGEGT. Deletions cut 5 bases from V and 0 bases from J, with 5 bases between. This CDR3 has 12 residues. The CDR3: CASSASSYEQYV. CDR3 bases: TGTGCCAGCAGTGCGAGCTCCTACGAGCAGTACGTC.

In its sample, this clonotype was seen a few times. This chain uses TRBV15 with TRBJ1-4; 7 bases are a match to TRBD1. This CDR3 contains 18 residues. Germline V gene data show CDR1 as LNHNV and CDR2 as YYDKDF (reference sequence). The trim removed 2 bases at V and 5 bases at J, leaving 14 bases unmatched. CDR3 loop: CATSRPSGGGLENEKLFF. CDR3 nucleotides: TGTGCCACCAGCAGACCCTCCGGAGGGGGCCTCGAGAATGAAAAACTGTTTTTT.

This rearrangement joins TRBV7-7 to TRBJ2-7; D not certain. The germline V gene encodes CDR1 SSHAT and CDR2 FNYEAQ (reference sequence). The CDR3 is 9 residues long. The CDR3 reads CASSSVLSV. The CDR3 region has the DNA TGTGCTAGCAGCTCCGTCTTGTCGGTC.

This clonotype was seen a handful of times. The chain couples TRBV27 to TRBJ2-7, with D maybe TRBD2 (5 bases). Between the trimmed V and J ends, which lost 6 bases and 8 bases, there was a span of 14 bases. Looked up from germline, CDR1 is MNHEY and CDR2 is SMNVEV (reference sequence). This CDR3 has 12 amino acids. The CDR3 spells CASRSRATKQYF. The DNA of the CDR3 is TGTGCCAGCAGGTCTAGAGCGACTAAGCAGTACTTC.

This clonotype has at least ten counts. This sequence joins TRBV7-6 and TRBJ1-6; the D is unclear. CDR3 length: 18 amino acids. With 1 base removed from V and 5 bases from J, the gap between germline ends came to 18 bases. CDR1 is SGHVS and CDR2 is FNYEAQ in the germline V gene. The CDR3 coding sequence is TGTGCCAGCAGCTTAGAGGTCAGGAGACACGGAGATAATTCACCCCTCCACTTT. It specifies CASSLEVRRHGDNSPLHF.

The rearrangement uses TRBV7-2 and TRBJ1-1; TRBD1 might be the D (5 bases). The CDR3 loop spans 15 amino acids. Germline assignment: CDR1 SGHTA and CDR2 FQGNSA. V shed 0 bases and J shed 1 base, with 9 bases lying between them. The CDR3, as DNA: TGTGCCAGCAGCTTAGCCGGGACCCCGAACACTGAAGCTTTCTTT. This sequence encodes CASSLAGTPNTEAFF.

This clonotype has a handful of counts. The chain recombines TRBV12-5 with TRBJ2-1; 7 nucleotides match TRBD2. CDR1 is LGHNT, CDR2 FRNRAP, per germline. This CDR3 is built from 12 residues. V shed 4 bases, J shed 6 bases, and the junction held 0 bases outside the gene matches. The CDR3 bases are TGTGCTAGTGGTTGGGGGGGCAATGAGCAGTTCTTC. This sequence encodes CASGWGGNEQFF.

This clonotype was detected a few times. The J gene is TRBJ2-2, the V gene TRBV20-1; D not resolved. Germline V gives CDR1 DFQATT, CDR2 SNEGSKA (reference sequence). The germline V and J ends were trimmed by 0 bases and 0 bases, with 11 bases remaining between them. This CDR3 spans 16 amino acids. The CDR3: CSARDSVRANTGELFF. CDR3 nucleotide sequence: TGCAGTGCTAGAGATTCGGTACGAGCGAACACCGGGGAGCTGTTTTTT.

This clonotype was found a few times. The rearrangement joins TRBV12-3 or TRBV12-4 to TRBJ2-7, with 8 bases lining up with TRBD1. The CDR3 has 13 residues. V lost 1 base and J lost 7; bases outside the gene matches: 3. The CDR3 protein is CASSLGRDREQYV. CDR3 sequence (DNA): TGTGCCAGCAGTTTAGGCCGGGACAGGGAGCAGTACGTC.

The table lists this clonotype with a few counts. This chain links TRBV20-1 with TRBJ2-1; D gene ambiguous. CDR1 DFQATT and CDR2 SNEGSKA come from the germline V gene (reference sequence). The CDR3 extends over 14 amino acids. Trimming cost V 2 bases and J 9 bases, with 17 bases left between them. Here the CDR3 reads CSARSAVFLIEQFF. In DNA form, the CDR3 reads TGCAGTGCTAGATCGGCGGTTTTCCTCATTGAGCAGTTCTTC.